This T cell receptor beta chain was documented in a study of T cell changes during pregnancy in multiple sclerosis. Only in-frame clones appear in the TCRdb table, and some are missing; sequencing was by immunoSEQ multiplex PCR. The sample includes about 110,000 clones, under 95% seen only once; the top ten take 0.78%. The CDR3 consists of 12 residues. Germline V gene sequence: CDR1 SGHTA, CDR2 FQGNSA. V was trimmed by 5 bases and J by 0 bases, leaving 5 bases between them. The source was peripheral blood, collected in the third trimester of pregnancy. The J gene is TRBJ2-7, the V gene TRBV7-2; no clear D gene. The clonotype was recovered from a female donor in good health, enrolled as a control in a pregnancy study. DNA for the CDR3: TGTGCCAGCAGCCTCAGCTCCTACGAGCAGTACTTC. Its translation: CASSLSSYEQYF.